Each of the 19 T cell receptor beta chains below was sequenced from the same sample in a study of long-term antiretroviral therapy in people with HIV. Samples were assayed with immunoSEQ v3.0 at survey level. Using immunoSEQ multiplex PCR, the repertoire was profiled, and TCRdb retains in-frame clones only, with some absent. The data contain 25,000 to 30,000 clones, 85% to 95% of them singletons. The sample here was unsorted PBMCs, taken 7.4 years after starting antiretroviral therapy. The receptors were gathered from a man between 50 and 59 years old with HIV.

This chain connects TRBV10-3 to TRBJ2-3, with 11 positions matching TRBD2. Germline lookup yields CDR1 ENHRY and CDR2 SYGVKD. CDR3 length equals 18 residues. J lost 0 bases, V lost 3 bases, and 8 bases had no gene match. CDR3 amino acids: CAISDVAGGPGSTDTQYF. In nucleotides, the CDR3 is TGTGCCATCAGTGATGTAGCGGGGGGGCCCGGGAGCACAGATACGCAGTATTTT.

V and J are TRBV15 and TRBJ2-7, with D perhaps TRBD1 (5 bases). CDR3 length: 12 residues. Germline lookup yields CDR1 LNHNV and CDR2 YYDKDF (reference sequence). Trimming removed 6 bases from V and 4 bases from J, with 10 bases in between. CDR3 region: CATRGEMYEQYF. In nucleotides, the CDR3 is TGTGCCACCAGAGGGGAAATGTACGAGCAGTACTTC.

This clone has just one count. J is TRBJ1-5 and V is TRBV5-6; weak D call: TRBD1 (6 bases). Germline CDR1 SGHDT, CDR2 YYEEEE. V was cut by 0 bases and J by 6 bases, with 13 bases left in between. The CDR3 loop spans 15 amino acids. The CDR3 protein is CASSLGGLWGQPQHF. Written as DNA, the CDR3 is TGTGCCAGCAGCTTGGGGGGGCTATGGGGTCAGCCCCAGCATTTT.

The chain links TRBV6-6 to TRBJ2-5; tentatively, D is TRBD1 or TRBD2 (6 bases each). The germline V gene encodes CDR1 MNHNY and CDR2 SVGAGI (reference sequence). The CDR3 contains 14 residues. Between the trimmed V and J ends, which lost 3 bases and 5 bases, there was a span of 13 bases. The CDR3 loop is CASSYGGPGETQYF. The DNA of the CDR3 is TGTGCCAGCAGTTATGGGGGGCCGGGGGAGACCCAGTACTTC.

This chain uses TRBV19 with TRBJ2-1; 9 nucleotides align to TRBD1. Germline trimming cut 5 bases from V and 3 bases from J; bases unmatched to any gene: 5. From germline, CDR1 is LNHDA and CDR2 SQIVND (reference sequence). The CDR3 covers 15 residues. CDR3 sequence reads: CASSAGQGYYNEQFF. For the CDR3, the DNA is TGTGCCAGTAGTGCGGGACAGGGATACTACAATGAGCAGTTCTTC.

The V gene is TRBV7-3, the J gene TRBJ1-1; D gene ambiguous. CDR1 is SGHTA, CDR2 FQGTGA, per germline. The CDR3 totals 14 residues. V was shortened by 5 bases and J by 0 bases, with 10 bases between the two germline ends. The CDR3 DNA reads TGTGCCAGCAGCCCGACCGTCTTGAACACTGAAGCTTTCTTT. It encodes CASSPTVLNTEAFF.

J is TRBJ1-1 and V is TRBV18; tentative D call: TRBD1 (6 bases). CDR1 and CDR2 (germline): KGHSH, LQKENI. Trimming removed 2 bases at V and 1 base at J, with 11 bases between. This CDR3 region has 15 residues. The CDR3 spells CASSPRGLGNTEAFF. CDR3 DNA sequence: TGTGCCAGCTCACCAAGGGGGTTGGGGAACACTGAAGCTTTCTTT.

The chain employs TRBV2 and TRBJ2-3, with TRBD2 as a possible D gene (6 bases). There are 13 residues in the CDR3. CDR1 and CDR2 (germline): SNHLY, FYNNEI. Between the trimmed V and J ends, which lost 8 bases and 7 bases, there was a span of 16 bases. The CDR3 nucleotides are TGTGCCAGCTGGGGGGAACCGGGAAATACGCAGTATTTT. Protein product: CASWGEPGNTQYF. Together with reference TRBV2 and TRBJ2-3, the CDR3 gives the full variable domain: EPEVTQTPSHQVTQMGQEVILRCVPISNHLYFYWYRQILGQKVEFLVSFYNNEISEKSEIFDDQFSVERPDGSNFTLKIRSTKLEDSAMYFCASWGEPGNTQYFGPGTRLTVL.

The chain links TRBV30 to TRBJ1-4; 9 bases line up with TRBD1. The germline CDR1 and CDR2 sequences are GTSNPN and SVGIG (reference sequence). V was pared by 5 bases and J by 6 bases, with 10 bases of the junction left unmatched. There are 15 residues in the CDR3. CDR3 DNA: TGTGCCTGGTCGGACAGGGGAGGAGCGCATGAAAAACTGTTTTTT. It encodes CAWSDRGGAHEKLFF.

This chain joins TRBV7-6 and TRBJ2-3; 10 nucleotides agree with TRBD2. The V gene end was trimmed by 2 bases and the J gene end by 5 bases; junction bases not matched to a gene: 1. The CDR3 covers 14 residues. Germline V gene data show CDR1 as SGHVS and CDR2 as FNYEAQ. The CDR3 is CASSLLAGEDTQYF. In DNA form, the CDR3 reads TGTGCCAGCAGCTTACTAGCGGGGGAAGATACGCAGTATTTT.

The rearrangement joins TRBV7-2 to TRBJ2-3, with 9 bases that match TRBD2. Germline V lookup: CDR1 SGHTA, CDR2 FQGNSA. The CDR3 has 15 residues. Losses at the gene ends were 5 bases for V and 2 bases for J; bases not matched to a gene: 5. The CDR3 reads CASSTSSGVTDTQYF. Written as DNA, the CDR3 is TGTGCCAGCAGCACCTCTAGCGGGGTCACAGATACGCAGTATTTT.

This clone was seen once. V and J are TRBV5-6 and TRBJ1-1; TRBD1 is a possible D gene (6 bases). V lost 1 base and J lost 1, with 11 bases in between. The CDR3 is 15 amino acids. In germline, CDR1 is SGHDT, CDR2 YYEEEE. As DNA, the CDR3 is TGTGCCAGCAGCTTGACGGGGACACCGAACACTGAAGCTTTCTTT. Residues: CASSLTGTPNTEAFF.

The rearrangement uses TRBV7-5 and TRBJ2-7; the table assigns TRBD1, which was not confirmed against the DNA. TRBV7-5 counts as a pseudogene. The CDR3 loop spans 17 amino acids. The CDR3 sequence: CARSVIQQGAATYEQYF. CDR3 DNA: TGTGCCAGAAGCGTCATACAACAGGGGGCGGCGACCTACGAGCAGTACTTC.

The J gene is TRBJ2-1, the V gene TRBV19; 10 bases are shared with TRBD2. The CDR3 has 16 amino acids. Trimming took 3 bases from V and 6 from J; bases not matched to a gene: 8. The V gene's germline CDR1 is LNHDA and CDR2 SQIVND (reference sequence). CDR3 nucleotides: TGTGCCAGTAGTATTAGCGGGGGGCGAAGAAGCAATGAGCAGTTCTTC. It yields the protein CASSISGGRRSNEQFF.

The CDR3 DNA is TGTGCCTGGGACGACAGGCCGAGAGGTTACGAGCAGTACTTC. It codes for CAWDDRPRGYEQYF. This chain uses TRBV30 with TRBJ2-7; maybe TRBD1 (6 bases). The CDR3 has 14 amino acids. Germline V gene sequence: CDR1 GTSNPN, CDR2 SVGIG (reference sequence). Trimming cost V 5 bases and J 4 bases, with 18 bases left between them.

The J gene is TRBJ1-5, the V gene TRBV19; D unclear. Germline CDR1 LNHDA, CDR2 SQIVND (reference sequence). Trimming cost V 7 bases and J 0 bases, with 16 bases left between them. The CDR3 runs 16 residues. In DNA form, the CDR3 reads TGTGCCAGTACCTCTCCCCGGACGGCTAGCAATCAGCCCCAGCATTTT. Translation gives CASTSPRTASNQPQHF.

This clone occurred once. The J gene is TRBJ2-7, the V gene TRBV6-6; D gene unclear. This CDR3 is 13 amino acids long. Germline V gene lookup returns CDR1 MNHNY and CDR2 SVGAGI (reference sequence). Between the trimmed V and J ends, which lost 0 bases and 5 bases, there was a span of 8 bases. Written as DNA, the CDR3 is TGTGCCAGCAGTTACTCCTATAAAGACGAGCAGTACTTC. Encoded protein: CASSYSYKDEQYF.

Only one count was recorded for this clone. This chain uses TRBV9 with TRBJ1-6, with a tentative D call TRBD1 (6 bases). Trimming stripped 2 bases from V and 7 bases from J, with 19 bases between. Germline CDR1 and CDR2: SGDLS and YYNGEE. This CDR3 has 17 residues. CDR3 coding DNA: TGTGCCAGCAGCGTCTCCGGGACACCCGTGGAGAATTCACCCCTCCACTTT. Amino acid sequence: CASSVSGTPVENSPLHF.

This chain links TRBV6-1 with TRBJ1-6; 9 bases are shared with TRBD1. The CDR3 runs to 14 residues. Germline lookup yields CDR1 MNHNS and CDR2 SASEGT. Losses at the gene ends were 4 bases for V and 10 bases for J; bases not matched to a gene: 5. The CDR3 DNA sequence: TGTGCCAGCAGTGGATCGACAGGGGGATCACCCCTCCACTTT. Translation gives CASSGSTGGSPLHF.